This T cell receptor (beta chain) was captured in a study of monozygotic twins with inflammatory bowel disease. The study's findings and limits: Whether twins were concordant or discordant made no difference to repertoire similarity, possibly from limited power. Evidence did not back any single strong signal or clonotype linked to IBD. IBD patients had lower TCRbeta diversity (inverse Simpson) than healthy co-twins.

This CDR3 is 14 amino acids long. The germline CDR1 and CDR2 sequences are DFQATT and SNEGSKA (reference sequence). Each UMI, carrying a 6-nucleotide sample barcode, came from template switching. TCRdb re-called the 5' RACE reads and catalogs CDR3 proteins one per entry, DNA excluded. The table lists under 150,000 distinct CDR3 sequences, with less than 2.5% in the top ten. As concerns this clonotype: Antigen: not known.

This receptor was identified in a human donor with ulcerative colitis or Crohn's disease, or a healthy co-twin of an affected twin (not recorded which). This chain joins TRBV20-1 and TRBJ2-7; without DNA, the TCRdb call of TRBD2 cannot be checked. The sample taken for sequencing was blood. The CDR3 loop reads CSARDQGREGEQYF.